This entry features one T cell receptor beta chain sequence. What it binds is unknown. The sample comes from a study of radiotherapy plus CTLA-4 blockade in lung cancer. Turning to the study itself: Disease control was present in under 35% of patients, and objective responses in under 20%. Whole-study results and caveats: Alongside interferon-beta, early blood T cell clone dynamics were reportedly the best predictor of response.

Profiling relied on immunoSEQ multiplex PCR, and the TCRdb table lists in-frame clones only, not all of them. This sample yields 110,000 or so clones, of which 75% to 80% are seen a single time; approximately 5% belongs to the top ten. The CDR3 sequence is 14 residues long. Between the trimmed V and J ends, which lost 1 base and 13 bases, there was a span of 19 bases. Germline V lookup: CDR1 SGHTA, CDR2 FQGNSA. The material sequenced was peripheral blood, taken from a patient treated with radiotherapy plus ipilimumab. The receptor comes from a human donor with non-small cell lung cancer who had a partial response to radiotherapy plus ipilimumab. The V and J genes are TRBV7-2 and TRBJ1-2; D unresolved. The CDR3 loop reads CASSLVPSVQERTF. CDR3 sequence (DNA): TGTGCCAGCAGCTTAGTACCCAGTGTGCAGGAACGCACCTTC.